These T cell receptor beta chains were read from a single sample in a study of cytomegalovirus exposure and HLA in healthy donors. TCRdb's table, derived via immunoSEQ multiplex PCR, lists solely in-frame clones and lacks some. The sample shows around 120,000 clones, roughly two thirds of them seen only once. The sequenced sample consisted of PBMCs. Receptors were obtained from a man in his thirties or forties in good health and CMV-seropositive. Each CDR3 is given with its conserved first and last residue. The D gene is left open where the match is weak. Clone size is given for some rows only: seen once, a few or many times, or a class if the clone is expanded.

D	J	V	size	CDR3	DNA
.	TRBJ1-2	TRBV14	.	CASSQEPGAQGYTF	TGTGCCAGCAGCCAAGAGCCAGGGGCACAGGGCTACACCTTC
.	TRBJ1-5	TRBV28	.	CASTWGGGRGQPQHF	TGTGCCAGCACCTGGGGAGGGGGACGGGGACAGCCCCAGCATTTT
.	TRBJ2-7	TRBV28	.	CASSLLRASSYEQYF	TGTGCCAGCAGTTTATTGCGGGCGAGCTCCTACGAGCAGTACTTC
TRBD2	TRBJ2-7	TRBV7-9	few	CASSSLGATSGRLNEQYF	TGTGCCAGCAGCTCATTAGGGGCCACTAGCGGGAGACTGAACGAGCAGTACTTC
.	TRBJ1-3	TRBV10-3	.	CAISEAAGDGNTIYF	TGTGCCATCAGTGAGGCGGCAGGGGATGGAAACACCATATATTTT
TRBD1	TRBJ2-7	TRBV5-4	.	CASSLEQTGNTYEQYF	TGTGCCAGCAGCCTCGAGCAGACAGGGAACACCTACGAGCAGTACTTC
.	TRBJ2-5	TRBV10-3	few	CAISEKGGKETQYF	TGTGCCATCAGTGAGAAGGGGGGGAAAGAGACCCAGTACTTC
TRBD2	TRBJ2-3	TRBV5-1	.	CASSRTSANTDTQYF	TGCGCCAGCAGCCGGACTAGCGCAAACACAGATACGCAGTATTTT
.	TRBJ2-5	TRBV25-1	once	CASSEYMGAQETQYF	TGTGCCAGCAGTGAATATATGGGGGCCCAAGAGACCCAGTACTTC
TRBD2	TRBJ2-2	TRBV4-3	once	CASSQWTSGNTGELFF	TGCGCCAGCAGCCAATGGACTAGCGGGAACACCGGGGAGCTGTTTTTT
TRBD2	TRBJ2-3	TRBV7-2	.	CALRLAGGPTDTQYF	TGTGCCCTCCGGCTAGCGGGAGGGCCCACAGATACGCAGTATTTT
TRBD1	TRBJ1-4	TRBV6-6	few	CASSNRGKGEKLFF	TGTGCCAGCAGCAACAGGGGAAAGGGTGAAAAACTGTTTTTT
.	TRBJ1-1	TRBV7-5	.	CARSLWTRELGGPMNTEAFF	TGTGCCAGAAGCTTATGGACGAGAGAACTGGGGGGACCGATGAACACTGAAGCTTTCTTT
TRBD1	TRBJ2-7	TRBV5-1	.	CASSLGPGQAYEQYF	TGCGCCAGCAGCTTGGGTCCGGGACAGGCCTACGAGCAGTACTTC
.	TRBJ2-5	TRBV14	.	CASSQDRISERETQYF	TGTGCCAGCAGCCAAGATCGGATCAGTGAGCGCGAGACCCAGTACTTC
TRBD2	TRBJ2-2	TRBV4-1	.	CASSPIPSGRRGGELFF	TGCGCCAGCAGCCCTATTCCTAGCGGGAGACGGGGCGGGGAGCTGTTTTTT
TRBD2	TRBJ2-1	TRBV6-5	.	CASQMAGGPLGEQFF	TGTGCCAGCCAAATGGCGGGAGGGCCTTTGGGTGAGCAGTTCTTC
TRBD1	TRBJ1-1	TRBV5-1	.	CASSLTGGQTEAFF	TGCGCCAGCAGCCTCACAGGGGGCCAAACTGAAGCTTTCTTT
.	TRBJ1-1	TRBV11-2	.	CASRRTGNTEAFF	TGTGCCAGCAGACGCACAGGGAACACTGAAGCTTTCTTT
TRBD1	TRBJ2-2	TRBV18	.	CASSPNRGMDTGELFF	TGTGCCAGCTCACCAAACAGGGGGATGGACACCGGGGAGCTGTTTTTT
TRBD1	TRBJ2-5	TRBV5-1	.	CASSLGTGGGRETQYF	TGCGCCAGCAGCTTGGGGACAGGGGGAGGTCGGGAGACCCAGTACTTC
.	TRBJ2-5	TRBV2	once	CASSDRGTAQETQYF	TGTGCCAGCAGTGATCGGGGTACAGCTCAAGAGACCCAGTACTTC
.	TRBJ1-2	TRBV6-6	.	CASNTGIEGYTF	TGTGCCAGCAACACGGGAATAGAGGGCTACACCTTC
TRBD1	TRBJ2-5	TRBV5-1	.	CASSPMTGGAGETQYF	TGCGCCAGCAGCCCGATGACAGGGGGCGCGGGAGAGACCCAGTACTTC
TRBD2	TRBJ2-1	TRBV4-2	.	CASSQLPLAGRYNEQFF	TGTGCCAGCAGCCAGCTTCCACTAGCGGGCCGTTACAATGAGCAGTTCTTC
.	TRBJ2-1	TRBV18	.	CASSPGVSAYNEQFF	TGTGCCAGCTCACCGGGAGTCAGCGCCTACAATGAGCAGTTCTTC
.	TRBJ1-1	TRBV7-2	.	CAESMGARVETEAFF	TGTGCAGAAAGCATGGGGGCGCGGGTGGAGACTGAAGCTTTCTTT
.	TRBJ2-1	TRBV19	.	CASTDRGTDPEQFF	TGTGCCAGTACAGACAGAGGCACCGACCCTGAGCAGTTCTTC